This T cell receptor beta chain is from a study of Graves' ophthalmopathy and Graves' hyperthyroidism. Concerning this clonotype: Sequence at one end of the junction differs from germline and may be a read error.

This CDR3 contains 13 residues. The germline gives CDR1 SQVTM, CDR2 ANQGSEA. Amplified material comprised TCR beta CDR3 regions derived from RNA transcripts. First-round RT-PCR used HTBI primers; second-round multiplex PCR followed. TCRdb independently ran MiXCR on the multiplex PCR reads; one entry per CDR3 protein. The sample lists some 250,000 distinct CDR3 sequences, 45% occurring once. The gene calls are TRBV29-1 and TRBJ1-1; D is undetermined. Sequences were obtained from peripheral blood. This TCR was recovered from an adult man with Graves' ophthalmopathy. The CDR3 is CSIEDGRGTEAFF. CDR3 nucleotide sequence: TGCAGCATTGAAGACGGGCGGGGCACTGAAGCTTTCTTT.